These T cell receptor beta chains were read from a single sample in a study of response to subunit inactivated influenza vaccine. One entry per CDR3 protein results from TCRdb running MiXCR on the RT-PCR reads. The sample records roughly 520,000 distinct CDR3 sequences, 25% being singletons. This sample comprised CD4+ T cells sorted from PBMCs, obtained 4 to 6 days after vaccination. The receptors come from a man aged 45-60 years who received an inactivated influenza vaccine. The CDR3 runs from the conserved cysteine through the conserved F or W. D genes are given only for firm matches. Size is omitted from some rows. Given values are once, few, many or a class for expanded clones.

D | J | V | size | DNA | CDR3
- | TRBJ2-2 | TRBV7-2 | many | TGTGCCAGCAGCTCTTTAAAAATGGAGCTGTTTTTT | CASSSLKMELFF
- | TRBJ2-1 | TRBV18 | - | TGTGCCAGCTCACCACCGGTACCCCTTCCGGCGGCCTTTTCCTACAATGAGCAGTTCTTC | CASSPPVPLPAAFSYNEQFF
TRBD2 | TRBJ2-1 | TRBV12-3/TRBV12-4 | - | TGTGCCAGCAGTCGAGCGGGGGGGTACAATGAGCAGTTCTTC | CASSRAGGYNEQFF
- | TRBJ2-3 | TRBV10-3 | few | TGTGCCATCAGTGACAGGGCCGGTACAGATACGCAGTATTTT | CAISDRAGTDTQYF
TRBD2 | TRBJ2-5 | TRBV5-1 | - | TGCGCCAGCAGCCTGGGAGCTAGCGGGGGTGAGACCCAGTACTTC | CASSLGASGGETQYF
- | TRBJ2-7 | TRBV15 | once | TGTGCCACCAGCAGCCTCTGGCAGGGGTTACAGTACTTC | CATSSLWQGLQYF
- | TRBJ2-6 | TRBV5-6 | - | TGTGCCAGCAGCTGGGGACTCAGCTCTGGGGCCAACGTCCTGACTTTC | CASSWGLSSGANVLTF
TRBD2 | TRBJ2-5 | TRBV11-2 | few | TGTGCCAGCAGCTTAAGCGGGAATTCGGGCGGCGGGACCCAGTACTTC | CASSLSGNSGGGTQYF
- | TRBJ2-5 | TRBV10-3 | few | TGTGCCATCAGTGACCCGTGGTCAGAGACCCAGTACTTC | CAISDPWSETQYF
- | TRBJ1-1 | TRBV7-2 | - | TGTGCCAGCAGCTTAACCCCGGGGGCAGGTGAAGCTTTCTTT | CASSLTPGAGEAFF
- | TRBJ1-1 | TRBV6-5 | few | TGTGCCAGCAGTTACACACTTTTTGGCGGGAACACTGAAGCTTTCTTT | CASSYTLFGGNTEAFF
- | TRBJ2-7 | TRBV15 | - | TGTGCCACCAGCAGAGATCGCCACGGCGCCTTAAACGAGCAGTACTTC | CATSRDRHGALNEQYF
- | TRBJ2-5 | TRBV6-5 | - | TGTGCCAGCAGTTATGAGGGTCAGGGGGAGACCCAGTACTTC | CASSYEGQGETQYF
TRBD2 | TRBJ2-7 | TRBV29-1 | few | TGCAGCGTCAATGAAGCGGGAGGGTGGGAGCAGTACTTC | CSVNEAGGWEQYF
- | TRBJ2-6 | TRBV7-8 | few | TGTGCCAGCAGCTTAGACAGGGACCCTGGGGCCAACGTCCTGACTTTC | CASSLDRDPGANVLTF
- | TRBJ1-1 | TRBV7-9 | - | TGTGCCAGCAGCTCTTACCTCCTTGAAGCTTTCTTT | CASSSYLLEAFF
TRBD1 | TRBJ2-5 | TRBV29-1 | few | TGCAGCGTTATAACAGGGGTCCAAGAGACCCAGTACTTC | CSVITGVQETQYF